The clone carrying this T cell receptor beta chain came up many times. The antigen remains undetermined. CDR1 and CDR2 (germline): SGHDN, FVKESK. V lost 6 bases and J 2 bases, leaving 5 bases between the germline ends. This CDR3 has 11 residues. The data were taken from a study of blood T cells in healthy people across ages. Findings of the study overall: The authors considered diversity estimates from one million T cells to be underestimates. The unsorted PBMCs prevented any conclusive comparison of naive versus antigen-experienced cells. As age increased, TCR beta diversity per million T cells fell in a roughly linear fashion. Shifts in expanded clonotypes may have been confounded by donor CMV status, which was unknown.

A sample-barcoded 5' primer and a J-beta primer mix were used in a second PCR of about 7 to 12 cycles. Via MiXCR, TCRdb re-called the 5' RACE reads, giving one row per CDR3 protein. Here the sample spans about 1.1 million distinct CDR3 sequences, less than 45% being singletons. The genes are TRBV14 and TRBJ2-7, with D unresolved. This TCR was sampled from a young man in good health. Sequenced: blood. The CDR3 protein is CASSSAYEQYF. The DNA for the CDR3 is TGTGCCAGCAGTTCGGCCTACGAGCAGTACTTC.